This is a list of T cell receptor beta chains from one sample in a study of response to subunit inactivated influenza vaccine. TCRdb recomputed calls from the RT-PCR reads with MiXCR, one row per CDR3 protein. The table has about 570,000 distinct CDR3 sequences, 11% seen once. This sample also appeared in a second study, on T cells expressing NK-cell markers.

Material: PBMCs from blood, obtained on the day of vaccination. Source of these receptors: a man over 45 who received an inactivated influenza vaccine. Each CDR3 is given with its conserved first and last residue. The D gene is left open where the match is weak. Rows may omit the clone size; those that give it use once, few, many or a size class.

cdr3_aa cdr3_nt v_call clone_size d_call j_call
CASSLSLITYEQYF TGCGCCAGCAGCCTGAGTCTAATAACCTACGAGCAGTACTTC TRBV4-1 many NA TRBJ2-7
CATSRSGQGVYEQYF TGTGCCACCAGCAGATCGGGACAGGGGGTCTACGAGCAGTACTTC TRBV15 few TRBD1 TRBJ2-7
CATSDWHGYTF TGTGCCACCAGTGATTGGCACGGCTACACCTTC TRBV24-1 few NA TRBJ1-2
CASSSRRDRESYNEQFF TGTGCCAGCAGCTCCCGGCGGGACAGGGAGTCCTACAATGAGCAGTTCTTC TRBV5-5 NA TRBD1 TRBJ2-1
CASIGQGHYEQYF TGTGCCAGCATCGGGCAGGGGCACTACGAGCAGTACTTC TRBV28 NA NA TRBJ2-7
CASSPEGAAEQYF TGTGCCAGCAGCCCTGAAGGGGCGGCCGAGCAGTACTTC TRBV7-9 NA NA TRBJ2-7
CASTPRTGEEKLFF TGTGCCAGCACACCCAGGACAGGGGAAGAAAAACTGTTTTTT TRBV7-9 few TRBD1 TRBJ1-4
CASSTWRPGANVLTF TGTGCCAGCAGTACCTGGCGACCTGGGGCCAACGTCCTGACTTTC TRBV12-3/TRBV12-4 NA NA TRBJ2-6
CASSLLSGAAYNEQFF TGTGCCAGCAGCTTACTGTCCGGAGCCGCCTACAATGAGCAGTTCTTC TRBV7-9 few NA TRBJ2-1
CASSSTGVENIQYF TGTGCCAGCAGCTCAACAGGGGTCGAAAACATTCAGTACTTC TRBV7-8 many TRBD1 TRBJ2-4
CASNGREETYNEQFF TGTGCCAGCAACGGCCGGGAGGAAACCTACAATGAGCAGTTCTTC TRBV12-3/TRBV12-4 few TRBD2 TRBJ2-1
CACLRGAHVYNEQFF TGTGCCTGCCTGAGGGGGGCCCACGTCTACAATGAGCAGTTCTTC TRBV30 few NA TRBJ2-1
CASSYRSGFGNEQFF TGTGCCAGCAGTTATCGTAGCGGGTTCGGAAATGAGCAGTTCTTC TRBV6-2/TRBV6-3 NA TRBD2 TRBJ2-1
CASISGPGNTQYF TGTGCCAGCATCAGCGGGCCGGGGAATACGCAGTATTTT TRBV12-3/TRBV12-4 few NA TRBJ2-3
CASKGGLAPNYEQYF TGTGCCAGCAAGGGGGGACTAGCGCCGAACTACGAGCAGTACTTC TRBV7-9 few TRBD2 TRBJ2-7
CASSYAGSGTLHF TGTGCCAGCAGCTACGCAGGGAGTGGGACCCTCCACTTT TRBV7-2 few NA TRBJ1-6
CASSGQGISPLHF TGCGCCAGCTCTGGACAGGGGATTTCACCCCTCCACTTT TRBV10-1 NA TRBD1 TRBJ1-6
CASRSRRPYEQYF TGTGCCAGCAGGTCACGTCGCCCCTACGAGCAGTACTTC TRBV28 few NA TRBJ2-7
CASSKSGTGRSSYNSPLHF TGTGCCAGCAGTAAATCCGGGACAGGGCGTAGCTCCTATAATTCACCCCTCCACTTT TRBV6-1 NA TRBD1 TRBJ1-6
CASREYRQGRTPYEQYF TGTGCCAGCAGAGAATATCGACAGGGAAGAACGCCCTACGAGCAGTACTTC TRBV6-1 NA TRBD1 TRBJ2-7
CASSHSTGTANYGYTF TGTGCCAGCAGCCATTCAACAGGGACAGCTAACTATGGCTACACCTTC TRBV7-9 NA TRBD1 TRBJ1-2
CASSVSDRGNNEQFF TGTGCCAGCAGCGTATCGGATAGAGGTAACAATGAGCAGTTCTTC TRBV9 NA NA TRBJ2-1
CASTPKDGNSSYEQYF TGTGCCAGCACCCCAAAGGACGGGAACAGCTCCTACGAGCAGTACTTC TRBV27 NA NA TRBJ2-7
CASSGRAVYEQFF TGTGCCAGCAGTGGTCGGGCCGTCTATGAGCAGTTCTTC TRBV12-3/TRBV12-4 NA NA TRBJ2-1
CSARVIGRQPQATQYF TGCAGTGCTAGAGTGATCGGGCGACAGCCCCAAGCGACCCAGTACTTC TRBV20-1 few NA TRBJ2-5
CASSLALNSVSGANVLTF TGCGCCAGCAGCTTGGCTTTAAACAGTGTCTCTGGGGCCAACGTCCTGACTTTC TRBV5-1 many NA TRBJ2-6
CASSVSAAGETQYF TGTGCCAGCAGTGTGTCGGCAGCTGGCGAGACCCAGTACTTC TRBV12-3/TRBV12-4 NA NA TRBJ2-5
CASSLEPADNEQFF TGCGCCAGCAGCCTGGAACCGGCCGACAATGAGCAGTTCTTC TRBV5-1 NA NA TRBJ2-1
CASSQATGSHYEQYF TGTGCCAGCAGCCAAGCGACGGGAAGTCACTACGAGCAGTACTTC TRBV3-1 few NA TRBJ2-7
CASSSLGEEQYF TGTGCCAGCAGCTCCCTCGGGGAAGAGCAGTACTTC TRBV7-9 NA NA TRBJ2-7
CASSLNPSGSPGDEQFF TGCGCCAGCAGCTTGAATCCTAGCGGGTCGCCCGGGGATGAGCAGTTCTTC TRBV5-1 NA TRBD2 TRBJ2-1
CASSLVRSGGVYNEQFF TGTGCCAGCAGCTTAGTTCGGTCCGGGGGCGTCTACAATGAGCAGTTCTTC TRBV7-2 few NA TRBJ2-1
CASNSGSVVQETQYF TGTGCCAGCAATTCCGGGTCGGTTGTACAAGAGACCCAGTACTTC TRBV28 few NA TRBJ2-5
CASSHTPGPYEQYF TGTGCCAGCAGCCACACCCCAGGTCCCTACGAGCAGTACTTC TRBV11-2 many NA TRBJ2-7
CASSYWTGTGSYEQYF TGTGCCAGCAGTTACTGGACCGGGACAGGGTCCTACGAGCAGTACTTC TRBV6-5 NA TRBD1 TRBJ2-7
CASSVGDEQFF TGTGCCAGCAGCGTAGGCGATGAGCAGTTCTTC TRBV9 many NA TRBJ2-1
CASSILLVSGSMNEQFF TGTGCCAGTAGTATCCTCCTGGTTAGCGGGAGTATGAATGAGCAGTTCTTC TRBV19 many TRBD2 TRBJ2-1
CASSLITGTGAYEQYF TGTGCCAGCAGCTTGATTACCGGGACAGGAGCCTACGAGCAGTACTTC TRBV7-8 few TRBD1 TRBJ2-7
CASSGTSGSRDEQFF TGCGCCAGCAGCGGGACTAGCGGGAGCAGGGATGAGCAGTTCTTC TRBV5-1 few TRBD2 TRBJ2-1
CASTYNFGTGVYEQYF TGTGCCAGCACATACAATTTCGGGACAGGGGTATACGAGCAGTACTTC TRBV27 few TRBD1 TRBJ2-7
CASSEGTGEKLFF TGTGCCAGCAGCGAAGGGACAGGGGAAAAACTGTTTTTT TRBV7-9 NA TRBD1 TRBJ1-4
CASSRAMREVELFF TGTGCCAGCAGTCGCGCTATGCGGGAGGTGGAGCTGTTTTTT TRBV27 NA TRBD2 TRBJ2-2
CASSLGVSGYYEQYF TGTGCCAGCAGCTTAGGGGTTAGCGGGTACTACGAGCAGTACTTC TRBV7-8 few TRBD2 TRBJ2-7
CASRETGSGNTIYF TGTGCCAGCAGAGAGACAGGCTCTGGAAACACCATATATTTT TRBV12-3/TRBV12-4 NA NA TRBJ1-3
CATSRDVRLAGTDTQYF TGTGCCACCAGCAGAGATGTTAGGCTAGCGGGCACAGATACGCAGTATTTT TRBV15 many TRBD2 TRBJ2-3
CASSRQGGLTEAFF TGTGCCAGCAGCCGACAGGGTGGACTCACTGAAGCTTTCTTT TRBV12-3/TRBV12-4 many TRBD1 TRBJ1-1
CASRDSGTGGPGELFF TGTGCCAGCAGGGACTCTGGGACAGGGGGCCCCGGGGAGCTGTTTTTT TRBV19 few TRBD1 TRBJ2-2